This T cell receptor beta chain was found in a study of cytomegalovirus exposure and HLA in healthy donors. Details on this clone: Other nucleotide sequences in the sample specify the same CDR3.

The CDR3 is 13 residues long. V lost 5 bases to trimming and J lost 8 bases, with 15 bases between them. Germline lookup yields CDR1 SGHTA and CDR2 FQGTGA. Use of 60 Vbeta and 13 Jbeta primers characterized the PCR. TCRdb keeps only in-frame clones here, not all; method: immunoSEQ multiplex PCR. Of some 170,000 clones in the sample, around 70% were seen once. Sequenced material: PBMCs. The receptor was derived from a male donor in good health and CMV-seronegative. The rearrangement joins TRBV7-3 to TRBJ1-2; maybe TRBD1 (5 bases). CDR3 coding DNA: TGTGCCAGCAGCCGGGTAGGGGCGGAAGGCTACACCTTC. This sequence encodes CASSRVGAEGYTF. Looking up the rest from reference TRBV7-3 and TRBJ1-2 gives the full variable domain: GAGVSQTPSNKVTEKGKYVELRCDPISGHTALYWYRQSLGQGPEFLIYFQGTGAADDSGLPNDRFFAVRPEGSVSTLKIQRTERGDSAVYLCASSRVGAEGYTFGSGTRLTVV.